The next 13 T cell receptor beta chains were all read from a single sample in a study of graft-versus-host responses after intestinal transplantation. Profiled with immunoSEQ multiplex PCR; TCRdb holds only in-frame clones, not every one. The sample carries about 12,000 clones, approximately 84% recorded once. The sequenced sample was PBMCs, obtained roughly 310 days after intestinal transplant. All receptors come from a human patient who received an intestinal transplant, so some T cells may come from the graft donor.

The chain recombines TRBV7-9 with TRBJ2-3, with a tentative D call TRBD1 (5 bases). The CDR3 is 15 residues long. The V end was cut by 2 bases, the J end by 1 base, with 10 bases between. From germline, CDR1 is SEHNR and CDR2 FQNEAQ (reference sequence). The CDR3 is CASSLQGARTDTQYF. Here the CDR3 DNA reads TGTGCCAGCAGCTTACAAGGGGCTCGCACAGATACGCAGTATTTT.

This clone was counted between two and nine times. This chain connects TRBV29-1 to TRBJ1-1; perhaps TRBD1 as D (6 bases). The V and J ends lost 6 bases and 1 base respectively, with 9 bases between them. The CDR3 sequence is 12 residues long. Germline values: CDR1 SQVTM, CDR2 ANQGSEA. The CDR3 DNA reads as TGCAGCGTGGGACAACCGAACACTGAAGCTTTCTTT. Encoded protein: CSVGQPNTEAFF.

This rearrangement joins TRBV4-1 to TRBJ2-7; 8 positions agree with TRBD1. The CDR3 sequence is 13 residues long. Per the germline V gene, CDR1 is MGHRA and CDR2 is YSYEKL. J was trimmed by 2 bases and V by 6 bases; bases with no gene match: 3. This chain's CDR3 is CASSRTGPYEQYF. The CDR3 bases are TGCGCCAGCAGTAGGACAGGGCCCTACGAGCAGTACTTC.

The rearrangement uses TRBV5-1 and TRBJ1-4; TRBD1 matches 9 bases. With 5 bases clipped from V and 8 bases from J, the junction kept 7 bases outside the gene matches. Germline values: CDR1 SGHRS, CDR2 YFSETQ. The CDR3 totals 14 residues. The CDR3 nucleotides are TGCGCCAGCAGTCAGGGACAGGGTCTAGAAAAACTGTTTTTT. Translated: CASSQGQGLEKLFF.

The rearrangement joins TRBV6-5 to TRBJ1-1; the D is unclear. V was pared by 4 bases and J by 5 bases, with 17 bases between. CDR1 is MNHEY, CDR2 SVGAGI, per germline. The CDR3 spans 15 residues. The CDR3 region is CASSSAGGLGTEAFF. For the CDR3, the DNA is TGTGCCAGCAGTTCCGCCGGCGGCCTCGGGACTGAAGCTTTCTTT.

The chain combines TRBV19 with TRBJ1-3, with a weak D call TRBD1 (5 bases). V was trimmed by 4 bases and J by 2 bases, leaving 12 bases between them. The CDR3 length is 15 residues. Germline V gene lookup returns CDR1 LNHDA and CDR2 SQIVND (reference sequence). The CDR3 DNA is TGTGCCAGTAGTACCCAGGGAGGAGCTGGAAACACCATATATTTT. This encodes CASSTQGGAGNTIYF.

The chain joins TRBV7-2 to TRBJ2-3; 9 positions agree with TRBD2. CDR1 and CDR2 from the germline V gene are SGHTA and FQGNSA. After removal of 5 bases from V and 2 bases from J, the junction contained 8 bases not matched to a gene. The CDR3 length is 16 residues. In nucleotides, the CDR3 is TGTGCCAGCAGCCACCAGACTAGCGGATACACAGATACGCAGTATTTT. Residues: CASSHQTSGYTDTQYF.

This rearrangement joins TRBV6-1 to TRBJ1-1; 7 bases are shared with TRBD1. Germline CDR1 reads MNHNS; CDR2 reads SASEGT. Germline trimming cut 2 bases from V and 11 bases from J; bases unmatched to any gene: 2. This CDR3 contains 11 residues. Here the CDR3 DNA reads TGTGCCAGCAGTGAAAGCAGGGGGGCTTTCTTT. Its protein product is CASSESRGAFF.

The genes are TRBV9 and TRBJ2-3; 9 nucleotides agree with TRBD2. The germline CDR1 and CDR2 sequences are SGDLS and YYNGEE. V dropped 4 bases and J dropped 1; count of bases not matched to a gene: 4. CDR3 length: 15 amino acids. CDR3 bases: TGTGCCAGCAGCAGGCGGGAGGGCGGCACAGATACGCAGTATTTT. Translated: CASSRREGGTDTQYF.

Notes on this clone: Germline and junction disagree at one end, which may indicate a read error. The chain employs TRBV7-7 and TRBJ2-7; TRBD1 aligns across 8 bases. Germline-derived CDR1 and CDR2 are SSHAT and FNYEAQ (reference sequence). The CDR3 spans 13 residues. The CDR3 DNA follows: TGTGCTAGCAGCACCGGACAGGGCTACGAGCAGTACTTC. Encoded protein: CASSTGQGYEQYF.

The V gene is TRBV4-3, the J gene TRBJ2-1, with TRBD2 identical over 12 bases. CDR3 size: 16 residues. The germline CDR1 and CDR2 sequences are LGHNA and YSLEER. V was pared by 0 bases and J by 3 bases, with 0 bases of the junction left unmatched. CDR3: CASSQETSGSYNEQFF. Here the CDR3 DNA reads TGCGCCAGCAGCCAAGAGACTAGCGGGAGCTACAATGAGCAGTTCTTC.

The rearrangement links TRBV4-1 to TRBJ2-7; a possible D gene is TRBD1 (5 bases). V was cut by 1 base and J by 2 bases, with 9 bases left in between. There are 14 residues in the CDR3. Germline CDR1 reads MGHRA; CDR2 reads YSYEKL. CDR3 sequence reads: CASSQATGPYEQYF. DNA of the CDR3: TGCGCCAGCAGCCAAGCTACAGGACCCTACGAGCAGTACTTC.

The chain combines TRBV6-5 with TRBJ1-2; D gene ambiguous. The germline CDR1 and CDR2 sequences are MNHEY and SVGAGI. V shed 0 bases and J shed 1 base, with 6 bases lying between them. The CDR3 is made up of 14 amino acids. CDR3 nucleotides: TGTGCCAGCAGTTACTCGGTGGATAACTATGGCTACACCTTC. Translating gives CASSYSVDNYGYTF.